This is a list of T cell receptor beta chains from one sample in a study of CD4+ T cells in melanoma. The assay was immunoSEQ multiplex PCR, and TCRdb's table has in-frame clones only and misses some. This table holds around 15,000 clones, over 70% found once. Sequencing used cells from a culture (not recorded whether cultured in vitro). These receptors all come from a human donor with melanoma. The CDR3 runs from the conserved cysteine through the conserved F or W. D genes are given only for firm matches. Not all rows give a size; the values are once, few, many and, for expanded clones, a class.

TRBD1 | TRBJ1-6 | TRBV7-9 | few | TGTGCCAGCAGCCAGGGACAGGGATTCTATAATTCACCCCTCCACTTT | CASSQGQGFYNSPLHF
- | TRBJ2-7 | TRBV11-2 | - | TGTGCCAGCAGTCAAATCCCGGGACTCGGCCCCTACGAGCAGTACTTC | CASSQIPGLGPYEQYF
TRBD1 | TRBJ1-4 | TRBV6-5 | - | TGTGCCAGCAGTTCGGGGGACAGAAGAGAAAAACTGTTTTTT | CASSSGDRREKLFF
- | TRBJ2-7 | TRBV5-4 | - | TGTGCCAGCAGCTTGGTTCTCGGGAGCTCCTACGAGCAGTACTTC | CASSLVLGSSYEQYF
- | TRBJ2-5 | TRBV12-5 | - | TGTGCTAGTGGTTTGTTGCTCCAGGGTGGCCAAGAGACCCAGTACTTC | CASGLLLQGGQETQYF
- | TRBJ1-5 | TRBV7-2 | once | TGTGCCAGCAGCTTCGGACGCGGGGAAGGGCAGCCCCAGCATTTT | CASSFGRGEGQPQHF
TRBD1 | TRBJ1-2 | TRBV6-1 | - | TGTGCCAGCAGAAGGACAGGGGGGAACTATGGCTACACCTTC | CASRRTGGNYGYTF
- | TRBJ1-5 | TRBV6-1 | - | TGTGCCAGCACGATCACCGTGGGCAATCAGCCCCAGCATTTT | CASTITVGNQPQHF
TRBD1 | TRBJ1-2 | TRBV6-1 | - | TGTGCCAGCAGGGGACAGGGGGCATTCTATGGCTACACCTTC | CASRGQGAFYGYTF
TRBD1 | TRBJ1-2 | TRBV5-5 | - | TGTGCCAGCAGCTTGACGGGACAGGGTTCCTATGGCTACACCTTC | CASSLTGQGSYGYTF
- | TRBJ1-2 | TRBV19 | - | TGTGCCAGTAGACAGGGCAATGGCTACACCTTC | CASRQGNGYTF
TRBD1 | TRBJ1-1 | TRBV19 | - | TGTGCCAGTAGCCCTTTGCAGGGGGCGATGGACACTGAAGCTTTCTTT | CASSPLQGAMDTEAFF
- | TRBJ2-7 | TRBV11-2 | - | TGTGCCAGCAGCTCAGAAATCTTCAGGACGGACGAGCAGTACTTC | CASSSEIFRTDEQYF